A selection of T cell receptor beta chains follows, all from one sample in a study of T cell responses to AZD1222 COVID-19 vaccine. Using immunoSEQ multiplex PCR, the repertoire was profiled, and TCRdb retains in-frame clones only, with some absent. The top ten hold more than 15% of the sample, which has 77,000 or so clones, more than 75% seen once. The sequenced sample was peripheral blood, obtained 28 days after the second AZD1222 dose. These receptors originate from an adult who received the AZD1222 COVID-19 vaccine. CDR3s include the opening cysteine and the closing phenylalanine or tryptophan. Each record gives: V gene, J gene, clone size, CDR3 protein. Clone size is given for some rows only: seen once, a few or many times, or a class if the clone is expanded.

TRBV5-6	TRBJ1-3	.	CASSLVAGAASSGNTIYF
TRBV7-2	TRBJ2-2	.	CASSSTQGNTGELFF
TRBV30	TRBJ1-5	.	CAWSLGVGQPQHF
TRBV11-2	TRBJ1-1	.	CASSLSGGNTEAFF
TRBV4-2	TRBJ2-1	.	CASSQEVGGGNEQFF
TRBV19	TRBJ1-2	.	CASSSRDRSYTF
TRBV4-3	TRBJ1-3	.	CASSHQPPGNTIYF
TRBV3-1/TRBV3-2	TRBJ1-2	.	CASSRSAYGYTF
TRBV27	TRBJ2-2	many	CASSFGSSSGELFF
TRBV4-1	TRBJ1-2	.	CASRGGIYGYTF
TRBV19	TRBJ2-3	.	CASTLAGGASTDTQYF
TRBV5-4	TRBJ1-3	.	CASSYRDRGANTIYF
TRBV18	TRBJ2-7	once	CASSPRTESYEQYF
TRBV25-1	TRBJ1-5	.	CASSDPRVGAQPQHF
TRBV7-2	TRBJ1-3	.	CASSQQGRSGNTIYF
TRBV5-8	TRBJ1-5	.	CASSSLNGAGQPQHF
TRBV7-2	TRBJ2-7	few	CASSLGTSGGWEQYF
TRBV3-1/TRBV3-2	TRBJ2-3	.	CASSPLQAGGPDTQYF
TRBV6-5	TRBJ1-6	.	CARGRGNTNSPLHF
TRBV9	TRBJ2-5	.	CASSPGAGAQETQYF
TRBV12-1	TRBJ1-4	.	CASSLLIRPGWEEKLFF
TRBV5-1	TRBJ2-3	.	CASFLNSENTDTQYF
TRBV5-4	TRBJ1-6	once	CASSLAGRDSSPLHF
TRBV30	TRBJ1-2	.	CAWSVLRGYTF
TRBV19	TRBJ1-5	.	CASSSLRTGVRQPQHF
TRBV2	TRBJ2-7	.	CASSEYSGIGDPSYEQYF
TRBV2	TRBJ2-1	.	CASSPTGLSYNEQFF
TRBV19	TRBJ1-6	.	CASSISGIDSPLHF
TRBV6-6	TRBJ2-7	once	CASDPGQGTYEQYF
TRBV2	TRBJ2-7	once	CASSEALGQGADEQYF
TRBV18	TRBJ2-6	.	CASSNAGVGANVLTF
TRBV6-5	TRBJ1-6	once	CASRGGSTTLHF
TRBV6-2/TRBV6-3	TRBJ1-1	.	CASSYSGIGVDTEAFF
TRBV11-2	TRBJ1-6	.	CASSLAGGLQGVLHF
TRBV6-5	TRBJ2-5	.	CATRTEETQYF
TRBV19	TRBJ1-4	.	CASSAGVSWEKLFF
TRBV11-3	TRBJ2-1	.	CASSPSPSGGADEQFF
TRBV14	TRBJ1-5	.	CASSQAPRVPQHF
TRBV3-1/TRBV3-2	TRBJ2-3	.	CASSLSGGGTDTQYF
TRBV2	TRBJ2-5	.	CASSEARGPSGGSSGETQYF
TRBV11-3	TRBJ2-3	.	CASSLFGGSGTQYF
TRBV28	TRBJ1-2	.	CASNPGYGYTF
TRBV3-1/TRBV3-2	TRBJ2-1	.	CASSQDSLRVTEDFDRRDEQFF
TRBV7-3	TRBJ2-3	.	CASSLKSSGGPDTQYF
TRBV30	TRBJ1-1	once	CACQGNTEAFF
TRBV4-1	TRBJ2-3	.	CASSGTASTDTQYF
TRBV4-1	TRBJ2-6	.	CASSQGQGYGANVLTF
TRBV9	TRBJ2-7	.	CASSPSLWGYEQYF
TRBV9	TRBJ1-2	few	CASSLQVNYGYTF
TRBV29-1	TRBJ2-4	.	CSAVAGVVYF
TRBV12-3/TRBV12-4	TRBJ1-6	.	CASSPERGRALHF